The 7 T cell receptor beta chains below come from one sample, sequenced in a study of memory CD4+ T cells and cytomegalovirus serostatus. The method was immunoSEQ multiplex PCR; TCRdb's version includes in-frame clones alone and lacks a portion of them. The sample yields about 50,000 clones, around 77% seen once. Single viable CD3+CD4+CD8-CD45RO+ cells were sorted as the memory CD4+ T cells. The sequencing sample was made of memory CD4+ T cells from blood. These receptors were obtained from an adult in good health and CMV-seronegative.

This sequence joins TRBV7-2 and TRBJ1-2, with TRBD1 matching over 8 bases. The germline gives CDR1 SGHTA, CDR2 FQGNSA. The CDR3 has 12 residues. V dropped 5 bases and J dropped 8; count of bases not matched to a gene: 4. CDR3 amino acids: CASSNRTGGYTF. The CDR3 DNA is TGTGCCAGCAGCAACCGGACAGGGGGCTACACCTTC.

This chain connects TRBV21-1 to TRBJ1-5; TRBD1 is taken as the D call from the table, unchecked against the DNA. TRBV21-1 represents a pseudogene. The CDR3 has 17 residues. CDR3 protein: CASSKRRPRGPNQPQHF. DNA of the CDR3: TGTGCCAGCAGCAAACGCCGGCCCAGGGGACCCAATCAGCCCCAGCATTTT.

The chain's CDR3 is CASSSRGNTGELFF. DNA of the CDR3: TGTGCCAGCAGTTCGCGGGGGAACACCGGGGAGCTGTTTTTT. The J gene is TRBJ2-2, the V gene TRBV6-6, with a tentative D call TRBD2 (6 bases). The germline V and J ends were trimmed by 4 bases and 1 base, with 7 bases remaining between them. Per the germline V gene, CDR1 is MNHNY and CDR2 is SVGAGI (reference sequence). CDR3 size: 14 residues.

The genes are TRBV12-2 and TRBJ2-3; TRBD2 is the table's D call and was not checked against the DNA. TRBV12-2 is a listed pseudogene. The CDR3 is made up of 17 amino acids. The CDR3 nucleotides read TGTGCAAGTCGCTTTCCCCCTACGGCGGGTAGCACAGATACGCAGTATTTT. This codes for CASRFPPTAGSTDTQYF.

This CDR3 reads CASSHPRGRVFTDTQYF. The CDR3 DNA is TGCGCCAGCAGCCACCCCCGCGGGAGGGTTTTCACAGATACGCAGTATTTT. The V and J genes are TRBV4-1 and TRBJ2-3, with 9 bases lining up with TRBD2. V was pared by 3 bases and J by 2 bases, with 9 bases of the junction left unmatched. This CDR3 is 17 amino acids long. Germline loops: CDR1 MGHRA, CDR2 YSYEKL.

This rearrangement joins TRBV9 to TRBJ2-3; D might be TRBD2 (7 bases). Germline CDR1 SGDLS, CDR2 YYNGEE. The V end was cut by 4 bases, the J end by 4 bases, with 19 bases between. This CDR3 comprises 16 residues. CDR3 coding DNA: TGTGCCAGCAGCCTTCTTGGGGGGGCTTGGGCAGATACGCAGTATTTT. Its translation is CASSLLGGAWADTQYF.

This clone was recorded only once. This chain connects TRBV5-6 to TRBJ1-2, with 8 bases aligning to TRBD1. Germline V gene data show CDR1 as SGHDT and CDR2 as YYEEEE. The CDR3 extends over 15 amino acids. Losses at the gene ends were 2 bases for V and 7 bases for J; bases not matched to a gene: 10. CDR3 residues: CASSLLTGGRGGYTF. For the CDR3, the DNA is TGTGCCAGCAGCTTACTCACAGGGGGTAGGGGTGGCTACACCTTC.